The clone carrying this TCR beta chain was counted between two and nine times. This entry belongs to a study of shared clonotypes between healthy human individuals. Each subset's genomic DNA was shared equally among a number of immunoSEQ plates. Method: immunoSEQ multiplex PCR; TCRdb's copy keeps in-frame clones and lacks some. The table lists roughly 700,000 clones, approximately 79% of them singletons. V was clipped by 6 bases and J by 0 bases; unmatched bases: 8. There are 14 residues in the CDR3. CDR1 is SQVTM and CDR2 is ANQGSEA in the germline V gene. The chain uses TRBV29-1 and TRBJ2-7, with 7 bases matching TRBD1. The sequence derives from a woman in her thirties in good health. The source material was memory CD4+ T cells sorted from blood. The subset was: CD45RA-negative fraction. The CDR3 reads CSVWTGLNSYEQYF. For the CDR3, the DNA is TGCAGCGTGTGGACAGGCCTAAACTCCTACGAGCAGTACTTC.